This paragraph reports one T cell receptor beta chain. About 10 ml fresh peripheral blood yielded the PBMCs. V lost 4 bases to trimming and J lost 1 base; unmatched junction nucleotides: 10. The CDR3 has 19 residues. Per the germline V gene, CDR1 is LGHNA and CDR2 is YNFKEQ. The data are from a study of T cells in Graves' hyperthyroidism and ophthalmopathy. Amplification of TCR beta CDR3 regions used RNA as the template. When the TCR CDR3 underwent first-round RT-PCR, the HTBI primer set was used. MiXCR was run by TCRdb on the multiplex PCR reads, yielding one entry per CDR3 protein. The top ten hold around 9.6% of the sample, which has about 700,000 distinct CDR3 sequences, about 15% seen once.

The clonotype was recovered from a woman between 18 and 29 years old with Graves' hyperthyroidism. Sequences were obtained from blood. The chain links TRBV4-2 to TRBJ2-3; 14 nucleotides align to TRBD2. The CDR3 DNA reads as TGTGCCAGCAGCCCCCGGACTAGCGGGAGGATAGGAGGCACAGATACGCAGTATTTT. Its protein product is CASSPRTSGRIGGTDTQYF.